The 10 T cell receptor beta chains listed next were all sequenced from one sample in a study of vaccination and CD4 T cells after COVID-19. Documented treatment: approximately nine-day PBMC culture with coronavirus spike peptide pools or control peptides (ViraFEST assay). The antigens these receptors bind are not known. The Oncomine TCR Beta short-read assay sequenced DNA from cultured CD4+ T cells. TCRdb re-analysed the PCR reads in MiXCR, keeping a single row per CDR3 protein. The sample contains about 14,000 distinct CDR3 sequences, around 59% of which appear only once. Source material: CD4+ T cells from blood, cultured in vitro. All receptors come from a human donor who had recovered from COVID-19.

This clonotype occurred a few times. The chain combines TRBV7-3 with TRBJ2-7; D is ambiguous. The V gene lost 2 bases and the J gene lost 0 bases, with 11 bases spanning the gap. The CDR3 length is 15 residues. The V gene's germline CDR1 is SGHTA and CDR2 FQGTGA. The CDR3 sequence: CASSLRLPPSYEQYF. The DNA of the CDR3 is TGTGCCAGCAGCTTACGACTTCCCCCCTCCTACGAGCAGTACTTC. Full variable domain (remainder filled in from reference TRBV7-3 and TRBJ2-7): GAGVSQTPSNKVTEKGKYVELRCDPISGHTALYWYRQSLGQGPEFLIYFQGTGAADDSGLPNDRFFAVRPEGSVSTLKIQRTERGDSAVYLCASSLRLPPSYEQYFGPGTRLTVT.

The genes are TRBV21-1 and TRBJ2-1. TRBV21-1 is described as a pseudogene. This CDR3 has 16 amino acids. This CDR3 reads CASSKVLAASYNEQFF. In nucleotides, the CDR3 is TGTGCCAGCAGCAAAGTCCTGGCAGCATCCTACAATGAGCAGTTCTTC.

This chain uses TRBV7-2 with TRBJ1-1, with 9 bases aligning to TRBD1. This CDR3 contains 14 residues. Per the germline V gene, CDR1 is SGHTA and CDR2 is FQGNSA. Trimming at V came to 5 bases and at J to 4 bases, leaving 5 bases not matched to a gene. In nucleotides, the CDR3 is TGTGCCAGCAGCCATCGGGACAGGGTCACTGAAGCTTTCTTT. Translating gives CASSHRDRVTEAFF.

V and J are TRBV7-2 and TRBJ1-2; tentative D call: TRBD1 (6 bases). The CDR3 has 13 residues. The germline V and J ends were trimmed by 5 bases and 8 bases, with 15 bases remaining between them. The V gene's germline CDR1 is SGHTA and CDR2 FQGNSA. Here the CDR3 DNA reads TGTGCCAGCAGCCCCCCGACAGGTTCCGGCTACACCTTC. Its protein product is CASSPPTGSGYTF.

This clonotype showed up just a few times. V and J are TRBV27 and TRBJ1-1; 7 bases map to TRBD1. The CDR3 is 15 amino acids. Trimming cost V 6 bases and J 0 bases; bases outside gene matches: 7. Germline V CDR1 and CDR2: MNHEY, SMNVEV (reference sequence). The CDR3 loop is CASRRGQVMNTEAFF. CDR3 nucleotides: TGTGCCAGCAGACGTGGACAGGTAATGAACACTGAAGCTTTCTTT.

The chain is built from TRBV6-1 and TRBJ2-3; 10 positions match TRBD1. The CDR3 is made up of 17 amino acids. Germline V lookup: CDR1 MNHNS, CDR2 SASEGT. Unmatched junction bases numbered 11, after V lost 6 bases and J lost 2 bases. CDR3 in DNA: TGTGCCAGCAGCGCCCGTCCGGGACAGGGGACCACAGATACGCAGTATTTT. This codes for CASSARPGQGTTDTQYF.

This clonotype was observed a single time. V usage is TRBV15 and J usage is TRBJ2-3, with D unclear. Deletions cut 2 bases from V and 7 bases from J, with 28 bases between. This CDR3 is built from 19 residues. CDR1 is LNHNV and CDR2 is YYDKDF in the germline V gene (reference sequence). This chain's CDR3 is CATSRPTRALLGGANTQYF. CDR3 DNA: TGTGCCACCAGCAGACCCACCCGGGCCCTTCTCGGTGGCGCGAATACGCAGTATTTT.

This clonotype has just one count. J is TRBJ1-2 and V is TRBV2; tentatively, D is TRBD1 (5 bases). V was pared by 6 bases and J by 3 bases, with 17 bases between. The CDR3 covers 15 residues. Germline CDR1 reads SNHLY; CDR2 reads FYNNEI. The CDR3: CASRPRQKSDYGYTF. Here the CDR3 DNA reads TGTGCCAGCAGACCTCGACAGAAGTCTGACTATGGCTACACCTTC.

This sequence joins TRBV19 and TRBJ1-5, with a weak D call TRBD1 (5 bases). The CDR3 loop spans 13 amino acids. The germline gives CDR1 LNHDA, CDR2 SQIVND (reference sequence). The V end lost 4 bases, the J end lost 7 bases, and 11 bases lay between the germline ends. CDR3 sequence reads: CASSTQGRQPQHF. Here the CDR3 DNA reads TGTGCCAGTAGTACGCAGGGCCGGCAGCCCCAGCATTTT.

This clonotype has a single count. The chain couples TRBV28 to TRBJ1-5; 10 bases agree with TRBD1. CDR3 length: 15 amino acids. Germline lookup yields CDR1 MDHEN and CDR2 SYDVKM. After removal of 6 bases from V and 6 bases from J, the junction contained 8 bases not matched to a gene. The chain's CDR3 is CASRPPGQGFQPQHF. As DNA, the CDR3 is TGTGCCAGCAGGCCCCCGGGACAGGGGTTTCAGCCCCAGCATTTT.